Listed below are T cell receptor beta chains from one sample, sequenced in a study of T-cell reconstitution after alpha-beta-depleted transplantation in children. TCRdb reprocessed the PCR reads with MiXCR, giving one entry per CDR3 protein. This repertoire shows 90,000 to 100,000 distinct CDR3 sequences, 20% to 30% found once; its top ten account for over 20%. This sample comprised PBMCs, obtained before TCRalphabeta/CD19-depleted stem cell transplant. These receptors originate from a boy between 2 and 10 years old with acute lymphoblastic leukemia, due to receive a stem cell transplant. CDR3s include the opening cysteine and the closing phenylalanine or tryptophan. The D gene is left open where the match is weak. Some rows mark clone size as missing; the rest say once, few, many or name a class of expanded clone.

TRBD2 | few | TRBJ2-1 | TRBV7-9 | CASSLSGREDEQFF | TGTGCCAGCAGCCTTAGCGGGAGAGAGGATGAGCAGTTCTTC
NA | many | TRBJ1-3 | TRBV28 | CASSPPLVLSNTIYF | TGTGCCAGCAGTCCCCCCCTAGTTTTATCAAACACCATATATTTT
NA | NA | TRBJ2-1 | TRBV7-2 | CASSETTGVSYNEQFF | TGTGCCAGCAGCGAAACAACGGGGGTCTCCTACAATGAGCAGTTCTTC
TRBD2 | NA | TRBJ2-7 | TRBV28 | CASTLAGGARYEQYF | TGTGCCAGCACCCTAGCGGGAGGAGCCCGCTACGAGCAGTACTTC
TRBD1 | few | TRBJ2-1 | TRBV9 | CASSTPDRGHEQFF | TGTGCCAGCAGCACCCCGGACAGGGGTCATGAGCAGTTCTTC
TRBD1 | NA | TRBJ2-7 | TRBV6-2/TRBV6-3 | CASPPRQGNYEQYF | TGTGCCAGCCCTCCACGACAGGGCAACTACGAGCAGTACTTC
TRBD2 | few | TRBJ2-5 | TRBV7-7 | CASSYSSGGASGETQYF | TGTGCCAGCAGCTATTCTAGCGGAGGGGCGTCTGGAGAGACCCAGTACTTC
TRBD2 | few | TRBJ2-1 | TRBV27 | CASSLTSGPVGSYNEQFF | TGTGCCAGCAGTTTGACTAGCGGCCCGGTTGGCTCCTACAATGAGCAGTTCTTC
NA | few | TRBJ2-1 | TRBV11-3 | CASSLDSGGLREQFF | TGTGCCAGCAGCTTAGATAGCGGAGGTCTGAGAGAGCAGTTCTTC
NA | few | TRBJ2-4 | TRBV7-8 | CASSWPGENIQYF | TGTGCCAGCAGCTGGCCGGGCGAAAACATTCAGTACTTC
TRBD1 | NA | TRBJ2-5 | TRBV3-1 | CASSRRQGAWETQYF | TGTGCCAGCAGCCGCCGACAGGGGGCCTGGGAGACCCAGTACTTC
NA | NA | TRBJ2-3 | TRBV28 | CASSWKPSTDTQYF | TGTGCCAGCAGTTGGAAACCCAGCACAGATACGCAGTATTTT
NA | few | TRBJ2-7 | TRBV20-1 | CSAWDEYEQYF | TGCAGTGCCTGGGACGAGTACGAGCAGTACTTC
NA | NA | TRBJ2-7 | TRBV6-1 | CASSKGGGLSSYEQYF | TGTGCCAGCAGTAAAGGAGGGGGACTCAGCTCCTACGAGCAGTACTTC
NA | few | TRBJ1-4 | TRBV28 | CASKTENEKLFF | TGTGCCAGCAAAACAGAGAATGAAAAACTGTTTTTT
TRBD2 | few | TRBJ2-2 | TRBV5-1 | CASSFTSGMAGELFF | TGCGCCAGCAGCTTCACTAGCGGGATGGCCGGGGAGCTGTTTTTT
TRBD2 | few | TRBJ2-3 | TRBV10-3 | CAISEGGRGADTQYF | TGTGCCATCAGTGAGGGCGGGAGGGGCGCAGATACGCAGTATTTT
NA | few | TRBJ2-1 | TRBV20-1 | CSARTGAGHKEQFF | TGCAGTGCTAGAACAGGAGCAGGGCACAAGGAGCAGTTCTTC
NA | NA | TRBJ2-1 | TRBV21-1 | CASSKGTKLANEQFF | TGTGCCAGCAGCAAAGGGACAAAACTAGCGAATGAGCAGTTCTTC
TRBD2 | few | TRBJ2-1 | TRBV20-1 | CSASGLANNNEQFF | TGCAGTGCTAGTGGACTAGCGAATAACAATGAGCAGTTCTTC
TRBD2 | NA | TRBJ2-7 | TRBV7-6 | CASSPSGGRAYEQYF | TGTGCCAGCTCCCCTAGCGGAGGGAGGGCCTACGAGCAGTACTTC
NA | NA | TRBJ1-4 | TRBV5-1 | CASSLGTELFF | TGCGCCAGCAGCCTGGGGACGGAACTGTTTTTT
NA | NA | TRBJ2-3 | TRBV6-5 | CASSGDTDTQYF | TGTGCCAGCAGTGGGGACACAGATACGCAGTATTTT